Only one count was recorded for the clone carrying this TCR beta chain. Its antigen remains unidentified. This sample is part of a study of T cell responses to AZD1222 COVID-19 vaccine. Study overall: Researchers grouped second doses given at about 4 or about 12 weeks into one pool. The study's findings and limits: Without day 14 samples, only post-peak T cell repertoires were studied. Increased Spike-specific TCR breadth and depth were observed after two AZD1222 doses.

The repertoire was sequenced with immunoSEQ multiplex PCR; TCRdb's copy has only in-frame clones and lacks some. The table lists roughly 150,000 clones, approximately 94% of them singletons, with around 4.7% in the top ten. Germline CDR1 SQVTM, CDR2 ANQGSEA. The CDR3 has 12 residues. V lost 7 bases and J lost 4, with 11 bases in between. The sequenced sample was peripheral blood, obtained on day 0 of AZD1222 vaccination. This sequence originates from an adult in good health. The chain couples TRBV29-1 to TRBJ1-3, with D possibly matching TRBD1 (6 bases). The CDR3 protein is CSAWTEGNTIYF. The CDR3 nucleotides read TGCAGCGCCTGGACAGAAGGAAACACCATATATTTT.